This T cell receptor beta chain was found in a study of shared clonotypes between healthy human individuals. Turning to the study itself: Those who served as donors were two women and three men between the ages of 18 and 49.

General study results and limits: Shared clonotypes across all four donors exceeded non-shared ones in generation probability.

A remark on this clone: Its specificity is not known.

This CDR3 spans 14 amino acids. Trimming took off 10 bases at V and 4 bases at J, with 20 bases between the two ends. Germline-derived CDR1 and CDR2 are MNHNS and SASEGT. The test was conducted at deep level. The table came from immunoSEQ multiplex PCR; TCRdb's copy has only in-frame clones and leaves some out. The data hold some 790,000 clones, with approximately 72% observed a single time. Input material: memory CD4+ T cells sorted from blood. Subset defined: CD45RA-negative fraction. The chain couples TRBV6-1 to TRBJ2-7, with D perhaps TRBD2 (7 bases). This sequence was found in a woman aged 30 to 39 in good health. The CDR3 DNA reads as TGTGCCACCCGGTTTCGGGGGGCGGGTTACGAGCAGTACTTC. Translation gives CATRFRGAGYEQYF.